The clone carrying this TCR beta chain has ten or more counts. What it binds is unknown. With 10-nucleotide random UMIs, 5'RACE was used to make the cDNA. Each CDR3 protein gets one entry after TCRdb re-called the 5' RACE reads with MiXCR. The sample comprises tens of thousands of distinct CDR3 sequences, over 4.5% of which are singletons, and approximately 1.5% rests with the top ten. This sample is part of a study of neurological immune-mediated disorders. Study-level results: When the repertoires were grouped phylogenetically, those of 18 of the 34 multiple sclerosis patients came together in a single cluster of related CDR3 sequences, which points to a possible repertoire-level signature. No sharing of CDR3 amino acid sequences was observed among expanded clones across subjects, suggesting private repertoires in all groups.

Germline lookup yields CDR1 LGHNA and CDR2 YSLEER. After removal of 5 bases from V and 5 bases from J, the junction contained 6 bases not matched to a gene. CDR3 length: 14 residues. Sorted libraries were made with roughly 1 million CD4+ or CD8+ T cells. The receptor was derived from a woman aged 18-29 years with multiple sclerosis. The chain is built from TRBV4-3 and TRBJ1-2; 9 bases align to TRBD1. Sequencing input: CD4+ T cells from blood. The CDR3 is CASSGTGGAYGYTF. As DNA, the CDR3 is TGCGCCAGCAGCGGAACAGGGGGCGCTTATGGCTACACCTTC.